A single sample gave rise to the 30 T cell receptor beta chains below, sequenced in a study of control samples from healthy donors and cancer patients (TCRdb year 2020). The library was obtained by the immunoSEQ multiplex PCR assay. Sourced from immuneACCESS, this table was stored by TCRdb with only in-frame sequences that have V and J called. A share of the clones is absent; for the studies checked, an unresolved V gene accounts for under half, and the remainder has no known explanation. The table for this sample lists about 100,000 clones; roughly 80% of them were counted only once. In total, the top ten clones hold approximately 20% of the sample. The material sequenced was blood. All receptors derive from a man younger than 40 in good health.

The V and J genes are TRBV3-1 (or the pseudogene TRBV3-2) and TRBJ2-2; 10 bases line up with TRBD1. From germline, CDR1 is LGHDT and CDR2 YNNKEL (reference sequence). This CDR3 contains 18 residues. Losses at the gene ends were 0 bases for V and 5 bases for J; bases not matched to a gene: 9. The CDR3 coding sequence is TGTGCCAGCAGCCAAGACAAAAGGACAGGGGGAAAAACCGGGGAGCTGTTTTTT. Its protein is CASSQDKRTGGKTGELFF.

This chain links TRBV7-8 with TRBJ1-5; D ambiguous. Trimming removed 8 bases from V and 3 bases from J, with 11 bases in between. Germline loops: CDR1 SGHVS, CDR2 FQNEAQ. The CDR3 loop spans 13 amino acids. CDR3 region: CASRESFNQPQHF. Here the CDR3 DNA reads TGTGCCAGCCGGGAGAGCTTCAATCAGCCCCAGCATTTT.

The chain couples TRBV7-2 to TRBJ2-6; no reliable D call. The V gene lost 2 bases and the J gene lost 4 bases, with 12 bases spanning the gap. CDR3 length: 16 amino acids. Germline V gene sequence: CDR1 SGHTA, CDR2 FQGNSA. In DNA form, the CDR3 reads TGTGCCAGCAGCTTAAGGTCGACTCCCGGGGCCAACGTCCTGACTTTC. Protein product: CASSLRSTPGANVLTF.

This chain joins TRBV25-1 and TRBJ1-5; no definite D call. Germline V gene data show CDR1 as MGHDK and CDR2 as SYGVNS. V was pared by 7 bases and J by 0 bases, with 13 bases between. The CDR3 length is 15 residues. The CDR3 reads CASTTALYSNQPQHF. The CDR3, as DNA: TGTGCCAGCACCACGGCCCTTTATAGCAATCAGCCCCAGCATTTT.

The chain combines TRBV6-1 with TRBJ1-2; D might be TRBD1 (6 bases). Germline-derived CDR1 and CDR2 are MNHNS and SASEGT. This CDR3 spans 13 amino acids. V lost 3 bases, J lost 3 bases, and 8 bases lay in between. The CDR3 coding sequence is TGTGCCAGCAGTGAGGGGGCATACTATGGCTACACCTTC. Its translation is CASSEGAYYGYTF.

The chain joins TRBV19 to TRBJ1-2, with D perhaps matching TRBD1 (5 bases). The V end lost 4 bases, the J end lost 2 bases, and 11 bases lay between the germline ends. CDR3 length: 14 amino acids. From germline, CDR1 is LNHDA and CDR2 SQIVND (reference sequence). CDR3 sequence reads: CASSTTGGNYGYTF. In DNA form, the CDR3 reads TGTGCCAGTAGTACAACAGGAGGAAACTATGGCTACACCTTC.

Worth noting for this clone: Other nucleotide sequences in the sample specify the same CDR3. The rearrangement uses TRBV5-5 and TRBJ1-2; no clear D. The germline V gene has CDR1 SGHKS and CDR2 YYEKEE (reference sequence). CDR3 length: 12 residues. V lost 1 base, J lost 4 bases, and 5 bases lay in between. CDR3 in DNA: TGTGCCAGCAGCTTGCGGGGCTATGGCTACACCTTC. It encodes CASSLRGYGYTF.

V gene TRBV5-1 combines with J gene TRBJ2-3; the D gene is possibly TRBD2 (6 bases). The CDR3 is 17 amino acids. V lost 3 bases, J lost 0 bases, and 17 bases lay in between. Germline CDR1 and CDR2: SGHRS and YFSETQ. The CDR3 DNA reads as TGCGCCAGCAGCTCCCTGGGAGGAATACCTAGCACAGATACGCAGTATTTT. Translated, it gives CASSSLGGIPSTDTQYF.

The CDR3 coding sequence is TGCGCCAGCAGCCTATGGCGACAGCCAGCTAACTATGGCTACACCTTC. Translated, it gives CASSLWRQPANYGYTF. The rearrangement joins TRBV5-1 to TRBJ1-2, with a weak D call TRBD1 (5 bases). There are 16 residues in the CDR3. Germline V lookup: CDR1 SGHRS, CDR2 YFSETQ. V was clipped by 4 bases and J by 0 bases, with 16 bases between them.

This clone turned up a few times. The chain couples TRBV11-1 to TRBJ1-1; 7 nucleotides match TRBD1. V lost 5 bases and J lost 3; bases outside the gene matches: 3. The length of the CDR3 is 13 residues. Germline V CDR1 and CDR2: SGHAT, FQDESV (reference sequence). CDR3 coding DNA: TGTGCCAGCAGCCGTACAGGGGACACTGAAGCTTTCTTT. Translated: CASSRTGDTEAFF.

The chain recombines TRBV20-1 with TRBJ1-4; D is perhaps TRBD1 (6 bases). The V gene's germline CDR1 is DFQATT and CDR2 SNEGSKA (reference sequence). There are 13 residues in the CDR3. The V and J ends lost 3 bases and 7 bases respectively, with 12 bases between them. CDR3 nucleotides: TGCAGTGCTAGTCCACAGGGTTTTGAAAAACTGTTTTTT. It yields the protein CSASPQGFEKLFF.

The rearrangement joins TRBV3-1 (or the pseudogene TRBV3-2) to TRBJ1-6; tentative D call: TRBD1 (5 bases). The V gene's germline CDR1 is LGHDT and CDR2 YNNKEL (reference sequence). Trimming cost V 5 bases and J 0 bases, with 14 bases left between them. The CDR3 length is 17 residues. The CDR3 here is CASSDRGLSSYNSPLHF. As DNA, the CDR3 is TGTGCCAGCAGCGACCGGGGCCTAAGCTCCTATAATTCACCCCTCCACTTT.

The CDR3 here is CASSLSSGGTEAFF. The CDR3 DNA follows: TGTGCCAGCAGCTTAAGTTCAGGGGGCACTGAAGCTTTCTTT. The chain combines TRBV7-9 with TRBJ1-1, with TRBD1 matching 7 bases. V trimming: 2 bases; J trimming: 4 bases; junction bases outside the gene matches: 4. The CDR3 contains 14 residues. Germline CDR1 SEHNR, CDR2 FQNEAQ (reference sequence).

The table lists this clone with a count of one. V is TRBV12-1 and J is TRBJ2-2; no DNA check was done on the table's D call, TRBD1. TRBV12-1 constitutes a pseudogene. This CDR3 region has 17 residues. The CDR3, as DNA: TGTGCCAGCAGCTCAGACAGGGTGAGGCTGGATACCGGGGAGCTGTTTTTT. It codes for CASSSDRVRLDTGELFF.

V and J are TRBV5-6 and TRBJ1-1, with D possibly being TRBD1 (6 bases). Trimming took 4 bases from V and 1 from J, leaving 14 bases between them. This CDR3 spans 15 amino acids. Germline CDR1 and CDR2: SGHDT and YYEEEE. This CDR3 reads CASSPSDRPNTEAFF. The CDR3 DNA is TGTGCCAGCAGCCCCTCGGACAGACCGAACACTGAAGCTTTCTTT.

This chain joins TRBV24-1 and TRBJ2-5; D gene ambiguous. This CDR3 region has 12 residues. V was pared by 0 bases and J by 5 bases, with 3 bases between. Germline loops: CDR1 KGHDR, CDR2 SFDVKD. CDR3 sequence reads: CATSDLSETQYF. Written as DNA, the CDR3 is TGTGCCACCAGTGATTTGTCGGAGACCCAGTACTTC.

This rearrangement joins TRBV5-1 to TRBJ1-5; tentative D call: TRBD1 (5 bases). CDR1 and CDR2 from the germline V gene are SGHRS and YFSETQ. Trimming left V 0 bases short and J 9 bases short, with 13 bases between. CDR3 length equals 14 residues. CDR3 loop: CASSLALGERPQHF. The DNA of the CDR3 is TGCGCCAGCAGCTTGGCCTTGGGGGAACGGCCCCAGCATTTT.

This chain joins TRBV6-6 and TRBJ1-1; TRBD1 might be the D (5 bases). This CDR3 is 14 amino acids long. Germline loops: CDR1 MNHNY, CDR2 SVGAGI (reference sequence). V lost 6 bases and J lost 1, with 12 bases in between. The CDR3 sequence: CASRRPQGNTEAFF. In DNA form, the CDR3 reads TGTGCCAGCAGGCGCCCTCAGGGGAACACTGAAGCTTTCTTT.

The genes are TRBV5-1 and TRBJ1-4; TRBD1 is a possible D gene (5 bases). The CDR3 runs to 16 residues. From germline, CDR1 is SGHRS and CDR2 YFSETQ. The germline V and J ends were trimmed by 2 bases and 0 bases, with 11 bases remaining between them. The CDR3 DNA follows: TGCGCCAGCAGCTTCACAGGATCTGCAACTAATGAAAAACTGTTTTTT. Its protein is CASSFTGSATNEKLFF.

The rearrangement joins TRBV10-2 to TRBJ1-6; D remains ambiguous. This CDR3 contains 13 residues. Germline assignment: CDR1 WSHSY and CDR2 SAAADI. With 7 bases removed from V and 3 bases from J, the gap between germline ends came to 7 bases. The CDR3 bases are TGCGCCAGCACGTCGAACTATAATTCACCCCTCCACTTT. The encoded protein is CASTSNYNSPLHF.

The rearrangement links TRBV11-2 to TRBJ2-3; 8 nucleotides agree with TRBD2. The CDR3 totals 16 residues. V gave up 5 bases and J gave up 0 bases; unmatched junction bases: 7. Per the germline V gene, CDR1 is SGHAT and CDR2 is FQNNGV. CDR3 sequence (DNA): TGTGCCAGCAGCCCTCGGGGGGGCGGAAGCACAGATACGCAGTATTTT. Translation: CASSPRGGGSTDTQYF.

V is TRBV5-4 and J is TRBJ1-1; weak D call: TRBD1 (5 bases). The germline gives CDR1 SGHNT, CDR2 YYREEE (reference sequence). The V gene lost 6 bases and the J gene lost 11 bases, with 14 bases spanning the gap. This CDR3 has 11 residues. CDR3 protein: CASTSTTVAFF. The CDR3 region has the DNA TGTGCCAGCACGTCAACGACAGTCGCTTTCTTT.

The chain recombines TRBV30 with TRBJ1-3, with D maybe TRBD1 (6 bases). The V gene lost 3 bases and the J gene lost 2 bases, with 14 bases spanning the gap. The CDR3 has 15 residues. Germline V gives CDR1 GTSNPN, CDR2 SVGIG (reference sequence). The CDR3 DNA follows: TGTGCCTGGAGGGGGGCCGGAGGGGCTGGAAACACCATATATTTT. Translation gives CAWRGAGGAGNTIYF.

This sequence joins TRBV10-3 and TRBJ2-2; TRBD1 aligns across 8 bases. The CDR3 extends over 15 amino acids. With V trimmed by 4 bases and J by 3 bases, 4 bases remained unmatched. Germline loops: CDR1 ENHRY, CDR2 SYGVKD. In DNA, the CDR3 is TGTGCCATCAGTGCGACAGGGGCGGACACCGGGGAGCTGTTTTTT. Residues: CAISATGADTGELFF.

V and J are TRBV24-1 and TRBJ2-1; TRBD2 matches at 13 bases. V dropped 4 bases and J dropped 6; count of bases not matched to a gene: 5. This CDR3 comprises 16 residues. Germline V lookup: CDR1 KGHDR, CDR2 SFDVKD. The CDR3 here is CATSDFTSGGANEQFF. The DNA of the CDR3 is TGTGCCACCAGTGACTTCACTAGCGGGGGGGCCAATGAGCAGTTCTTC.

With regard to this clone: One junction end does not reproduce the germline sequence, and a read error may be involved. The sample holds other DNA sequences that translate to the same CDR3. J is TRBJ2-7 and V is TRBV12-5; 9 nucleotides agree with TRBD1. Germline V lookup: CDR1 LGHNT, CDR2 FRNRAP. This CDR3 contains 16 residues. DNA for the CDR3: TGTGCTAGTGGTTTGGGGGAGGACAGGGGAGGTCGGGAGCGGTACTTC. Amino acid sequence: CASGLGEDRGGRERYF.

This chain uses TRBV5-1 with TRBJ1-1; D gene ambiguous. V lost 5 bases and J lost 1, with 12 bases in between. The CDR3 consists of 14 residues. From germline, CDR1 is SGHRS and CDR2 YFSETQ. The DNA for the CDR3 is TGCGCCAGCAGACAAGGACCTTCGAACACTGAAGCTTTCTTT. Its protein product is CASRQGPSNTEAFF.

J is TRBJ1-4 and V is TRBV6-5; 9 bases fit TRBD1. J was trimmed by 7 bases and V by 6 bases; bases with no gene match: 3. The CDR3 is made up of 13 amino acids. Germline assignment: CDR1 MNHEY and CDR2 SVGAGI. As DNA, the CDR3 is TGTGCCAGCAGCCGGGACAGGGTTGAAAAACTGTTTTTT. As protein: CASSRDRVEKLFF.

The CDR3: CASSLAAGGFEQYF. The CDR3 DNA follows: TGTGCCAGCAGCTTAGCGGCAGGGGGGTTCGAGCAGTACTTC. The rearrangement links TRBV7-9 to TRBJ2-7, with D possibly matching TRBD1 (7 bases). The CDR3 contains 14 residues. The ends were cut back, 0 bases at V and 6 bases at J, with 12 bases in the middle. Germline V gene sequence: CDR1 SEHNR, CDR2 FQNEAQ (reference sequence).

V and J are TRBV7-9 and TRBJ2-7; 7 positions agree with TRBD1. J gave up 3 bases and V 5 bases, and 4 bases lay outside the gene matches. Germline V CDR1 and CDR2: SEHNR, FQNEAQ (reference sequence). This CDR3 spans 13 amino acids. CDR3 nucleotide sequence: TGTGCCAGCAGCACGGGACAGTTCTACGAGCAGTACTTC. Translation gives CASSTGQFYEQYF.